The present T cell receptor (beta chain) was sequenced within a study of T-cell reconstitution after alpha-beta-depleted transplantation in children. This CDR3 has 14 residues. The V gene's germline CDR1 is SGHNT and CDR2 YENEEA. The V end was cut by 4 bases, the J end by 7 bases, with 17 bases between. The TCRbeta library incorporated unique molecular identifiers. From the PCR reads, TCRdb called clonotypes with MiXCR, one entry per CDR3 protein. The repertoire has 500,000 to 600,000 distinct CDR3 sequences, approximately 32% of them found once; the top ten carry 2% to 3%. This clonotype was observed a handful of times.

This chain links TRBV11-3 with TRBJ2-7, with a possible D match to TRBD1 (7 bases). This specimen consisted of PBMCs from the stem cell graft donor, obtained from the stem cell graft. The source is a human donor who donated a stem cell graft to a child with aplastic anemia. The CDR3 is CASSYAGTAGEQYV. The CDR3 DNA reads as TGTGCCAGCAGCTACGCCGGGACAGCGGGTGAGCAGTACGTC.